This is a list of T cell receptor beta chains from one sample in a study of vaccination and CD4 T cells after COVID-19. Via MiXCR, TCRdb re-called the PCR reads, giving one row per CDR3 protein. The sample lists some 16,000 distinct CDR3 sequences, approximately 50% occurring once. For these receptors, no antigen is known. Sequenced input: CD4+ T cells from blood, cultured in vitro. These receptors were collected from a human donor who had recovered from COVID-19. CDR3s include the opening cysteine and the closing phenylalanine or tryptophan. Each record gives: clone size, D gene, J gene, V gene, CDR3 protein, CDR3 DNA. D genes are given only for firm matches. Rows may omit the clone size; those that give it use once, few, many or a size class.

.	TRBD2	TRBJ2-4	TRBV2	CASSDGGGENIQYF	TGTGCCAGCAGTGATGGCGGGGGTGAAAACATTCAGTACTTC
once	.	TRBJ2-5	TRBV6-2/TRBV6-3	CASRSPGRGGETQYF	TGTGCCAGCAGATCTCCGGGCAGGGGAGGAGAGACCCAGTACTTC
.	TRBD1	TRBJ1-5	TRBV23-1	CASPPGQGRSVGNQPQHF	TGCGCCAGCCCCCCCGGACAGGGGAGGTCGGTCGGCAATCAGCCCCAGCATTTT
.	.	TRBJ1-1	TRBV27	CASSWLGTAEAFF	TGTGCCAGCAGCTGGTTAGGAACGGCTGAAGCTTTCTTT
few	.	TRBJ1-1	TRBV6-5	CASSSQGFVAEAFF	TGTGCCAGCAGTTCACAGGGTTTTGTAGCTGAAGCTTTCTTT
.	TRBD2	TRBJ2-5	TRBV6-2/TRBV6-3	CASARQLAGGRETQYF	TGTGCCAGCGCCCGTCAACTAGCGGGAGGACGAGAGACCCAGTACTTC
once	.	TRBJ2-1	TRBV10-3	CAIRENYDNEQFF	TGTGCCATCAGGGAAAACTACGACAATGAGCAGTTCTTC
medium-sized	.	TRBJ2-7	TRBV20-1	CSAREGQGYYEQYF	TGCAGTGCTAGAGAGGGGCAGGGGTACTACGAGCAGTACTTC
few	.	TRBJ1-6	TRBV20-1	CSAGEGPPGYNSPLHF	TGCAGTGCTGGAGAAGGCCCTCCGGGGTATAATTCACCCCTCCACTTT
.	.	TRBJ2-7	TRBV5-4	CASSLGTGDVEYF	TGTGCCAGCAGCTTGGGAACCGGAGATGTGGAGTACTTC
.	.	TRBJ2-3	TRBV2	CASSEVRRDTQYF	TGTGCCAGCAGTGAAGTCAGGAGAGATACGCAGTATTTT
.	.	TRBJ2-5	TRBV5-4	CASSKKVAGQETQYF	TGTGCCAGCAGCAAAAAGGTGGCGGGCCAAGAGACCCAGTACTTC
few	TRBD2	TRBJ2-5	TRBV20-1	CSTLSLAGGNTQETQYF	TGCAGTACCCTGAGTTTAGCGGGGGGGAACACCCAAGAGACCCAGTACTTC
.	.	TRBJ2-7	TRBV5-1	CASSWAGIPYEQYF	TGCGCCAGCAGCTGGGCAGGGATTCCCTACGAGCAGTACTTC
.	TRBD2	TRBJ2-1	TRBV20-1	CSALAREGGSYNEQFF	TGCAGTGCTCTTGCGAGGGAGGGTGGCTCCTACAATGAGCAGTTCTTC
.	.	TRBJ2-5	TRBV24-1	CATSGGLSGQETQYF	TGTGCCACCAGTGGAGGATTGTCGGGGCAAGAGACCCAGTACTTC
.	.	TRBJ1-1	TRBV20-1	CSAREGVIAFF	TGCAGTGCTAGAGAGGGAGTCATAGCTTTCTTT
.	.	TRBJ1-1	TRBV5-4	CASSAFGGMNTEAFF	TGTGCCAGCAGCGCGTTCGGGGGCATGAACACTGAAGCTTTCTTT
.	.	TRBJ2-3	TRBV11-2	CASSLNVAGTDTQYF	TGTGCCAGCAGCTTAAATGTGGCTGGCACAGATACGCAGTATTTT
.	.	TRBJ2-1	TRBV20-1	CSARDRGSPWDEQFF	TGCAGTGCTAGAGACCGGGGTTCCCCGTGGGATGAGCAGTTCTTC
.	.	TRBJ2-2	TRBV6-4	CASSERDTGELFF	TGTGCCAGCAGTGAGCGGGACACCGGGGAGCTGTTTTTT
few	.	TRBJ1-1	TRBV4-2	CASSQEGQGDTEAFF	TGTGCCAGCAGCCAAGAGGGGCAGGGCGACACTGAAGCTTTCTTT
few	.	TRBJ2-7	TRBV21-1	CASSKIDGEQGEPYEQYF	TGTGCCAGCAGCAAAATCGACGGGGAGCAGGGAGAGCCCTACGAGCAGTACTTC
.	.	TRBJ2-1	TRBV11-3	CASSLEEYNEQFF	TGTGCCAGCAGCTTAGAGGAATACAATGAGCAGTTCTTC
.	.	TRBJ1-3	TRBV7-9	CASSLGGLGTIYF	TGTGCCAGCAGCTTAGGGGGATTAGGCACCATATATTTT
.	TRBD2	TRBJ2-7	TRBV6-1	CASSPGSGGYEQYF	TGTGCCAGCAGCCCTGGGTCGGGGGGTTACGAGCAGTACTTC
few	.	TRBJ1-2	TRBV19	CASSIAQGDGYTF	TGTGCCAGTAGTATCGCACAGGGCGACGGCTACACCTTC
.	.	TRBJ1-6	TRBV28	CASNRAFSYNSPLHF	TGTGCCAGCAATAGGGCTTTCTCCTATAATTCACCCCTCCACTTT
.	TRBD2	TRBJ2-2	TRBV5-4	CASSLPSGGFNTGELFF	TGTGCCAGCAGCTTGCCTAGCGGGGGGTTTAACACCGGGGAGCTGTTTTTT